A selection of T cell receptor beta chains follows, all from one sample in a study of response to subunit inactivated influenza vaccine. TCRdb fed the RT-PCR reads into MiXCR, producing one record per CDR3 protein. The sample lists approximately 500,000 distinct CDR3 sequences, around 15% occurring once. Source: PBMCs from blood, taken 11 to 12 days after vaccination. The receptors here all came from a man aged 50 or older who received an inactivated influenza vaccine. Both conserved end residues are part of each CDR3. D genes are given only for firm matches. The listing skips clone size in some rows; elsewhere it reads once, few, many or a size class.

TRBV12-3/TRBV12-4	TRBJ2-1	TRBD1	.	CASSLVAGGQFF	TGTGCCAGCAGCCTGGTCGCAGGGGGGCAGTTCTTC
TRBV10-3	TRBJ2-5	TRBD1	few	CAINRGQGGTQETQYF	TGTGCCATCAATAGGGGACAGGGGGGGACCCAAGAGACCCAGTACTTC
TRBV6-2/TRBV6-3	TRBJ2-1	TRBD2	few	CASSYPLPLSGLGDNEQFF	TGTGCCAGCAGTTACCCCTTACCCCTCAGCGGACTAGGGGACAATGAGCAGTTCTTC
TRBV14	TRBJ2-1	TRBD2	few	CASSLSGGWSEQFF	TGTGCCAGCAGCCTCTCGGGGGGGTGGTCCGAGCAGTTCTTC
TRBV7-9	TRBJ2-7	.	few	CASSLVAGSYEQYF	TGTGCCAGCAGCTTAGTAGCAGGGTCCTACGAGCAGTACTTC
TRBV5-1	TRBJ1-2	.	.	CASSFSSSGYTF	TGCGCCAGCAGCTTTTCATCATCTGGCTACACCTTC
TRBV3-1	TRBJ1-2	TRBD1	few	CASSQARGAGGDGYTF	TGTGCCAGCAGCCAAGCCCGGGGGGCAGGGGGTGATGGCTACACCTTC
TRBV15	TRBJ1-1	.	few	CATSREEAWDTEAFF	TGTGCCACCAGCAGAGAAGAGGCCTGGGACACTGAAGCTTTCTTT
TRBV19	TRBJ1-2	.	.	CASSNPQAGVNYGYTF	TGTGCCAGTAGTAATCCGCAGGCGGGAGTGAACTATGGCTACACCTTC
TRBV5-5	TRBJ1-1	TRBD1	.	CASSWTGGASFTEAFF	TGTGCCAGCAGCTGGACAGGGGGCGCGAGTTTCACTGAAGCTTTCTTT
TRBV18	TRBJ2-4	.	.	CASSPIGGGGNIQYF	TGTGCCAGCTCACCAATCGGGGGAGGCGGAAACATTCAGTACTTC
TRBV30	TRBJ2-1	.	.	CAWSVRLVYEQFF	TGTGCCTGGAGTGTCCGACTAGTTTATGAGCAGTTCTTC
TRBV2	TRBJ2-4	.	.	CASSELGPFQYF	TGTGCCAGCAGTGAATTAGGGCCATTTCAGTACTTC
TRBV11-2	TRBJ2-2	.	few	CASGEGTLLWRELFF	TGTGCCAGCGGAGAGGGGACCCTTTTATGGCGGGAGCTGTTTTTT
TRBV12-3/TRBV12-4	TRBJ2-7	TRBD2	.	CASREGTSGSYEQYF	TGTGCCAGCAGAGAAGGGACTAGCGGGAGCTACGAGCAGTACTTC
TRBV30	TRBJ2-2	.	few	CAWRVTGELFF	TGTGCCTGGAGAGTAACCGGGGAGCTGTTTTTT
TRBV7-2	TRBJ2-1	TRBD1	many	CASNLGQGGYNEQFF	TGTGCCAGCAACCTGGGACAGGGGGGCTACAATGAGCAGTTCTTC
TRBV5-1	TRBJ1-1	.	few	CASSLTGTDTEAFF	TGCGCCAGCAGCTTGACCGGGACCGACACTGAAGCTTTCTTT
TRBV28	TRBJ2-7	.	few	CASIEGQSYEQYF	TGTGCCAGCATCGAAGGACAGTCCTACGAGCAGTACTTC
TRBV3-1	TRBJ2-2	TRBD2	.	CASSLSGGVTGELFF	TGTGCCAGCAGCCTTAGCGGGGGGGTGACCGGGGAGCTGTTTTTT
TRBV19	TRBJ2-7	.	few	CASSRRWTPYEQYF	TGTGCCAGTAGTAGAAGGTGGACCCCCTACGAGCAGTACTTC
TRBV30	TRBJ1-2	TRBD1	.	CAWSGTGTPYGYTF	TGTGCCTGGAGTGGGACAGGCACACCATATGGCTACACCTTC
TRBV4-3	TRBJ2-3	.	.	CASSQRGSTQYF	TGCGCCAGCAGCCAACGGGGGAGTACGCAGTATTTT
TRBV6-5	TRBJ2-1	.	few	CASSPRVSSYNEQFF	TGTGCCAGCAGTCCTCGAGTTAGCTCCTACAATGAGCAGTTCTTC
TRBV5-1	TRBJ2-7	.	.	CASSLAPGRRGNEQYF	TGCGCCAGCAGCTTGGCCCCAGGACGCCGCGGGAACGAGCAGTACTTC
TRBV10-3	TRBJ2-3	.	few	CAISATRGGADTQYF	TGTGCCATCAGTGCCACGAGGGGTGGAGCAGATACGCAGTATTTT
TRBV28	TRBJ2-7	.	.	CASSLLHVSYEQYF	TGTGCCAGCAGTTTGTTACACGTTTCCTACGAGCAGTACTTC
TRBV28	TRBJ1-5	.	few	CASSPPGSTGPQHF	TGTGCCAGCAGCCCCCCCGGGTCTACAGGGCCCCAGCATTTT
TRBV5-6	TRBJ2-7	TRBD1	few	CASSFGTGVREQYF	TGTGCCAGCAGCTTCGGGACAGGGGTACGCGAGCAGTACTTC